The clone carrying this T cell receptor (beta chain) was counted between two and nine times. Its target is not known. The CDR3 runs 17 residues. Germline V gives CDR1 LNHDA, CDR2 SQIVND (reference sequence). With 3 bases clipped from V and 1 base from J, the junction kept 9 bases outside the gene matches. The entry originates in a study of Tregs in tolerant kidney transplant recipients. Study results and limitations: Biological reproducibility was not directly addressed in this study. The most relevant donor-specific Treg TCRbeta repertoire apparently came from expansion with activated donor B cells.

Generated by immunoSEQ multiplex PCR, the TCRdb table keeps only in-frame clones and is missing some. The profile shows roughly 250,000 clones, around 81% of them singletons. Sequenced input: CD4+ T cells from blood. The source is a human donor in good health. The chain employs TRBV19 and TRBJ2-3, with 8 bases aligning to TRBD2. The CDR3 here is CASSISGLASRTDTQYF. The CDR3 DNA follows: TGTGCCAGTAGTATCTCCGGACTAGCAAGCCGCACAGATACGCAGTATTTT.